This T cell receptor (beta chain) originates from a study of T cells in Graves' hyperthyroidism and ophthalmopathy. What was amplified from RNA transcripts were TCR beta CDR3 regions. Researchers ran a first-round RT-PCR on the TCR CDR3 using the HTBI primer set. TCRdb reanalysed the multiplex PCR reads using MiXCR and keeps one entry per CDR3 protein. The sample includes 500,000 to 650,000 distinct CDR3 sequences, roughly 15% seen only once; the top ten take approximately 15%. This clonotype was observed at least ten times. CDR3 size: 18 residues. Trimming shortened V by 2 bases and J by 2 bases, and 19 bases separated the two germline ends.

The chain joins TRBV12-3 or TRBV12-4 to TRBJ2-1; tentative D call: TRBD1 (6 bases). This receptor was obtained from a woman in her forties with Graves' hyperthyroidism. The source material was blood. The CDR3 protein is CASSLNWDTRKAYNEQFF. CDR3 nucleotide sequence: TGTGCCAGCAGTTTAAATTGGGACACCCGAAAGGCCTACAATGAGCAGTTCTTC.